A selection of T cell receptor beta chains follows, all from one sample in a study of cytomegalovirus exposure and HLA in healthy donors. Method: immunoSEQ multiplex PCR; TCRdb's copy keeps in-frame clones and lacks some. Among fewer than 200,000 clones listed, around 78% were seen once. The source material was PBMCs. The receptors shown here come from a female donor in good health and CMV-seronegative. The CDR3 runs from the conserved cysteine through the conserved F or W. A D gene is named only where the DNA matches it firmly. Clone size is stated in some rows and not others, as once, few, many or a class when expanded.

d_gene: TRBD2
v_gene: TRBV7-8
abundance: few
CDR3aa: CASRETSLSPERAQYF

d_gene: NA
v_gene: TRBV18
abundance: NA
CDR3aa: CASSQTSRGFNEAFF

d_gene: NA
v_gene: TRBV28
abundance: NA
CDR3aa: CASSSGGFEQFF

d_gene: TRBD2
v_gene: TRBV11-2
abundance: NA
CDR3aa: CASSLLAGVIEQYF

d_gene: NA
v_gene: TRBV30
abundance: NA
CDR3aa: CAWSSVYLRGVTIYF

d_gene: NA
v_gene: TRBV21-1
abundance: NA
CDR3aa: CASSKVGGLSGAYEQYF

d_gene: TRBD2
v_gene: TRBV28
abundance: few
CDR3aa: CASSLGTSGGRWDEQFF

d_gene: NA
v_gene: TRBV6-6
abundance: NA
CDR3aa: CASSYAVTYTDTQYF

d_gene: NA
v_gene: TRBV11-2
abundance: NA
CDR3aa: CASSVNSGSGNTIYF

d_gene: NA
v_gene: TRBV19
abundance: NA
CDR3aa: CASSIEVRGSYEQYF

d_gene: TRBD1
v_gene: TRBV10-3
abundance: NA
CDR3aa: CAISEGTGSQPQHF

d_gene: TRBD2
v_gene: TRBV11-2
abundance: NA
CDR3aa: CASSSRLAGVTQYF

d_gene: NA
v_gene: TRBV19
abundance: NA
CDR3aa: CASSIHEYYEQYF

d_gene: TRBD1
v_gene: TRBV5-4
abundance: NA
CDR3aa: CASSLDGTGGPDTQYF

d_gene: NA
v_gene: TRBV7-2
abundance: NA
CDR3aa: CASSLAEGSTGYTF

d_gene: TRBD1
v_gene: TRBV30
abundance: NA
CDR3aa: CAWATGIGTDTQYF

d_gene: TRBD2
v_gene: TRBV7-2
abundance: NA
CDR3aa: CASSLTGGNYEQYF

d_gene: TRBD1
v_gene: TRBV10-3
abundance: NA
CDR3aa: CAISVGTGAGYTF

d_gene: NA
v_gene: TRBV6-5
abundance: NA
CDR3aa: CASSPGWNEQYF

d_gene: NA
v_gene: TRBV6-6
abundance: once
CDR3aa: CASSYSRGGNEQFF

d_gene: NA
v_gene: TRBV28
abundance: NA
CDR3aa: CASSLGQGTQWEETQYF

d_gene: NA
v_gene: TRBV28
abundance: NA
CDR3aa: CASSLPTAYNSPLHF

d_gene: TRBD1
v_gene: TRBV7-9
abundance: NA
CDR3aa: CASSLGTGGSEAFF

d_gene: TRBD1
v_gene: TRBV5-1
abundance: NA
CDR3aa: CASSSRQGMGETQYF

d_gene: NA
v_gene: TRBV7-2
abundance: NA
CDR3aa: CASRLHVQETQYF

d_gene: TRBD1
v_gene: TRBV14
abundance: NA
CDR3aa: CASSQRTGRVNTQYF

d_gene: NA
v_gene: TRBV7-9
abundance: few
CDR3aa: CASSSRDNPNEQYF

d_gene: TRBD1
v_gene: TRBV5-5
abundance: once
CDR3aa: CASSRGQANNQPQHF

d_gene: NA
v_gene: TRBV5-1
abundance: NA
CDR3aa: CASSFSGLGVKTPIGHEQYF

d_gene: NA
v_gene: TRBV7-9
abundance: few
CDR3aa: CASSSTGYEQYF